This T cell receptor beta chain was observed in a study of T cells in Graves' hyperthyroidism and ophthalmopathy. The study's findings and limits: Among thyroid clonotypes expanded above 0.001, most also appeared in blood.

V was clipped by 1 base and J by 7 bases; unmatched bases: 3. The CDR3 extends over 16 amino acids. Germline CDR1 is SNHLY and CDR2 is FYNNEI. For this clonotype: Its antigen is not known.

TCR beta CDR3 region amplification was performed from RNA transcripts. A set of HTBI primers served as the primers for a first-round RT-PCR of the TCR CDR3. MiXCR was run by TCRdb on the multiplex PCR reads, yielding one entry per CDR3 protein. This sample has roughly 500,000 distinct CDR3 sequences; roughly 46% occur once, and the top ten carry roughly 20%. Sequencing was done on a sample of peripheral blood or thyroid tissue (not recorded which). The origin of this receptor is an adult woman with Graves' disease, either hyperthyroidism or ophthalmopathy (not recorded which). This sequence joins TRBV2 and TRBJ2-2, with 13 nucleotides matching TRBD2. The CDR3 loop reads CASSEVRLAGGGELFF. In DNA, the CDR3 is TGTGCCAGCAGTGAAGTCCGACTAGCGGGGGGCGGGGAGCTGTTTTTT.